This T cell receptor beta chain is drawn from a study of radiotherapy plus CTLA-4 blockade in lung cancer. Trimming cost V 4 bases and J 0 bases, with 10 bases left between them. The CDR3 covers 15 residues. From germline, CDR1 is SNHLY and CDR2 FYNNEI. Data came from immunoSEQ multiplex PCR; TCRdb stores just in-frame clones and leaves some out. This table has roughly 30,000 clones, around 73% appearing once. This clone was found a few times. This sequence was found in a human donor with non-small cell lung cancer who had stable disease on radiotherapy plus ipilimumab. The material was peripheral blood, obtained from a patient treated with radiotherapy plus ipilimumab. The chain links TRBV2 to TRBJ1-5; D unclear. Here the CDR3 reads CASSVLDASNQPQHF. The CDR3 DNA is TGTGCCAGCAGTGTTCTGGACGCTAGCAATCAGCCCCAGCATTTT.